Each of the 17 T cell receptor beta chains below was sequenced from the same sample in a study of CD8+ T cells in alopecia areata. RNA extraction and reverse transcription yielded cDNA as sequencing template. The method was immunoSEQ multiplex PCR; TCRdb's version includes in-frame clones alone and lacks a portion of them. The sample shows some 110,000 clones, roughly 50% of them seen only once. Treatment: oral pan-JAK inhibitor, 5-10 mg twice daily. The sequences come from CD8+ T cells sorted from blood, collected at week 24, from a patient treated with tofacitinib. These receptors were taken from a human donor with alopecia areata.

The chain is built from TRBV7-8 and TRBJ2-3; no firm D call. CDR1 SGHVS and CDR2 FQNEAQ come from the germline V gene. The germline V and J ends were trimmed by 2 bases and 3 bases, with 15 bases remaining between them. This CDR3 contains 16 residues. In DNA form, the CDR3 reads TGTGCCAGCAGCTTAAATATGGCAGCTCGAACAGATACGCAGTATTTT. Translation: CASSLNMAARTDTQYF.

This clone was seen only a few times. This chain links TRBV5-1 with TRBJ2-2, with a possible D match to TRBD1 (5 bases). This CDR3 has 16 amino acids. With 0 bases removed from V and 8 bases from J, the gap between germline ends came to 17 bases. CDR1 and CDR2 from the germline V gene are SGHRS and YFSETQ. The CDR3 sequence is CASSLGAAGLGGELFF. The CDR3 bases are TGCGCCAGCAGCTTGGGAGCCGCAGGGCTAGGTGGGGAGCTGTTTTTT.

This chain connects TRBV9 to TRBJ2-3, with unresolved D. Germline V gene lookup returns CDR1 SGDLS and CDR2 YYNGEE. This CDR3 comprises 14 residues. V shed 3 bases and J shed 0 bases, with 8 bases lying between them. CDR3 sequence (DNA): TGTGCCAGCAGCGCTCCTAAAAGCACAGATACGCAGTATTTT. This sequence encodes CASSAPKSTDTQYF.

This chain uses TRBV4-2 with TRBJ1-2, with D perhaps TRBD1 (6 bases). Germline assignment: CDR1 LGHNA and CDR2 YNFKEQ. CDR3 length equals 16 residues. Trimming pared 0 bases from V and 3 bases from J, leaving 14 bases between. The DNA of the CDR3 is TGTGCCAGCAGCCAAGAAGCGGGGGCAGGGGACTATGGCTACACCTTC. This codes for CASSQEAGAGDYGYTF.

This sequence joins TRBV5-1 and TRBJ2-7, with D possibly being TRBD1 or TRBD2 (5 bases each). Germline CDR1 SGHRS, CDR2 YFSETQ. CDR3 length equals 16 residues. The ends were cut back, 2 bases at V and 1 base at J, with 16 bases in the middle. In nucleotides, the CDR3 is TGCGCCAGCAGCTTAACGACAAGGGGACGATCCTACGAGCAGTACTTC. Residues: CASSLTTRGRSYEQYF.

This clone has just a few counts. The chain is built from TRBV7-9 and TRBJ2-7; D assignment may be TRBD1 or TRBD2 (5 bases each). The V end was cut by 5 bases, the J end by 5 bases, with 19 bases between. This CDR3 has 15 residues. Per germline, CDR1 SEHNR and CDR2 FQNEAQ (reference sequence). The CDR3 protein is CASSPGTGREHEQYF. The DNA for the CDR3 is TGTGCCAGCAGCCCAGGGACGGGCAGGGAGCACGAGCAGTACTTC. Full variable domain (rest looked up from reference TRBV7-9 and TRBJ2-7): DTGVSQNPRHKITKRGQNVTFRCDPISEHNRLYWYRQTLGQGPEFLTYFQNEAQLEKSRLLSDRFSAERPKGSFSTLEIQRTEQGDSAMYLCASSPGTGREHEQYFGPGTRLTVT.

The chain has TRBV15 and TRBJ1-6, with D possibly matching TRBD1 (6 bases). This CDR3 has 15 residues. The germline CDR1 and CDR2 sequences are LNHNV and YYDKDF (reference sequence). V was trimmed by 1 base and J by 7 bases, leaving 11 bases between them. The CDR3 nucleotides are TGTGCCACCAGCAGAGTCGCAGGGGAAAATTCACCCCTCCACTTT. Translating gives CATSRVAGENSPLHF.

The rearrangement joins TRBV30 to TRBJ2-7; TRBD1 aligns across 8 bases. This CDR3 comprises 13 residues. V gave up 7 bases and J gave up 5 bases; unmatched junction bases: 10. Germline CDR1 is GTSNPN and CDR2 is SVGIG (reference sequence). As DNA, the CDR3 is TGTGCCTCCGAGGAAGGACAGGGCCACGAGCAGTACTTC. Amino acid sequence: CASEEGQGHEQYF.

This chain uses TRBV4-1 with TRBJ2-5; the D gene could be TRBD1 or TRBD2 (5 bases each). V was clipped by 1 base and J by 5 bases, with 11 bases between them. Germline assignment: CDR1 MGHRA and CDR2 YSYEKL. The CDR3 runs to 14 residues. CDR3 DNA sequence: TGCGCCAGCAGCCAAGTGGGCGAGGGGGAGACCCAGTACTTC. It encodes CASSQVGEGETQYF.

The chain is built from TRBV30 and TRBJ2-2, with TRBD1 matching 7 bases. Germline V gene data show CDR1 as GTSNPN and CDR2 as SVGIG (reference sequence). Germline trimming cut 0 bases from V and 2 bases from J; bases unmatched to any gene: 6. The CDR3 runs to 16 residues. The CDR3, as DNA: TGTGCCTGGAGTGTACCGTGGGACAGCAACACCGGGGAGCTGTTTTTT. Protein sequence: CAWSVPWDSNTGELFF.

The chain recombines TRBV27 with TRBJ2-5; the D gene could be TRBD1 or TRBD2 (6 bases each). The CDR3 spans 16 residues. Trimming left V 2 bases short and J 5 bases short, with 18 bases between. CDR1 and CDR2 (germline): MNHEY, SMNVEV (reference sequence). CDR3 in DNA: TGTGCCAGCAGTTTACTTCCTGGCAGGGGAGGCGAGACCCAGTACTTC. Its protein product is CASSLLPGRGGETQYF.

This clone appeared a few times. This chain connects TRBV11-2 to TRBJ2-7; D uncertain. CDR3 size: 12 residues. In germline, CDR1 is SGHAT, CDR2 FQNNGV. Trimming removed 2 bases at V and 2 bases at J, with 4 bases between. The chain's CDR3 is CASSLSPYEQYF. The CDR3 DNA is TGTGCCAGCAGCTTATCCCCCTACGAGCAGTACTTC.

This clone has a handful of counts. The chain carries TRBV1 and TRBJ1-1. TRBV1 is recorded as a pseudogene. The CDR3 has 16 amino acids. The CDR3: CTSSQVFGGLCAEAFF. In DNA form, the CDR3 reads TGCACCAGCAGCCAAGTTTTCGGGGGATTGTGCGCTGAAGCTTTCTTT.

This clone was recorded a few times. The chain joins TRBV13 to TRBJ2-5; maybe TRBD2 (7 bases). Looked up from germline, CDR1 is PRHDT and CDR2 is FYEKMQ (reference sequence). V was shortened by 1 base and J by 5 bases, with 11 bases between the two germline ends. The CDR3 is 14 residues long. CDR3 loop: CASSLEGGMETQYF. The CDR3 nucleotides read TGTGCCAGCAGCTTAGAGGGGGGGATGGAGACCCAGTACTTC.

This chain links TRBV27 with TRBJ1-2, with 8 positions matching TRBD1. Germline V CDR1 and CDR2: MNHEY, SMNVEV (reference sequence). The V segment lost 3 bases and the J segment 8 bases; nucleotides outside the gene matches: 11. The length of the CDR3 is 15 residues. CDR3 sequence: CASSFIGQGGSGYTF. The CDR3 DNA follows: TGTGCCAGCAGTTTTATCGGACAGGGAGGAAGCGGCTACACCTTC.

This clone was picked up many times. The chain employs TRBV5-6 and TRBJ1-1, with D hard to call. The V and J ends lost 4 bases and 0 bases respectively, with 13 bases between them. The germline gives CDR1 SGHDT, CDR2 YYEEEE. CDR3 length: 15 residues. The CDR3 coding sequence is TGTGCCAGCAGCAGTCTGGCACAGATGAACACTGAAGCTTTCTTT. This translates into CASSSLAQMNTEAFF. Combining the CDR3 with reference TRBV5-6 and TRBJ1-1 gives the whole variable domain DAGVTQSPTHLIKTRGQQVTLRCSPKSGHDTVSWYQQALGQGPQFIFQYYEEEERQRGNFPDRFSGHQFPNYSSELNVNALLLGDSALYLCASSSLAQMNTEAFFGQGTRLTVV.

This chain links TRBV6-1 with TRBJ2-3; D unresolved. V lost 3 bases, J lost 4 bases, and 14 bases lay in between. This CDR3 region has 15 residues. Germline values: CDR1 MNHNS, CDR2 SASEGT. The chain's CDR3 is CASSEWPTGPDTQYF. The CDR3, as DNA: TGTGCCAGCAGTGAGTGGCCCACTGGGCCAGATACGCAGTATTTT.